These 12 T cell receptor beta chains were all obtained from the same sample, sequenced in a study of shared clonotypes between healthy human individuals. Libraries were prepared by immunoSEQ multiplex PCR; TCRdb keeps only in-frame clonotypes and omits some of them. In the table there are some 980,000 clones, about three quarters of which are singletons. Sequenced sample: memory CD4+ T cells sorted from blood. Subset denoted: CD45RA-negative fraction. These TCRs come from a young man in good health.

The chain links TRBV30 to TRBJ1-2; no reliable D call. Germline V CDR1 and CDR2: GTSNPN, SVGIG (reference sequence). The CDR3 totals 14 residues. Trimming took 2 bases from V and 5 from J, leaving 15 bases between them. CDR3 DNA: TGTGCCTGGAGTCTCCGGTCCGGGCCGTATGGCTACACCTTC. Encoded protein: CAWSLRSGPYGYTF.

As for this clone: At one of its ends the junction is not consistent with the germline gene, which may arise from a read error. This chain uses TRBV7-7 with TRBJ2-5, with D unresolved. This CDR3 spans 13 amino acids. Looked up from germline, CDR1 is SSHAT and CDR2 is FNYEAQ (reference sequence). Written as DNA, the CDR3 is TGTGCTAGCAGCCGAGCCCTCTTAGAGACCCAGTACTTC. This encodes CASSRALLETQYF.

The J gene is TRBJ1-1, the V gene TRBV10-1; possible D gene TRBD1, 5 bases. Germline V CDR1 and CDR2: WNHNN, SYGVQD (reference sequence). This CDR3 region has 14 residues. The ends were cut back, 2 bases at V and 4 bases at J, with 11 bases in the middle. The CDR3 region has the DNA TGCGCCAGCAGTGAGGCCAGGGCGGGCACTGAAGCTTTCTTT. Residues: CASSEARAGTEAFF.

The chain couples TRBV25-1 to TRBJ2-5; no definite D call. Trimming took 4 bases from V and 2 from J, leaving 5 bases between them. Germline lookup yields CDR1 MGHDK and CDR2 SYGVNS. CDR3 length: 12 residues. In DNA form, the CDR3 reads TGTGCCAGCAGTGCCGGACAAGAGACCCAGTACTTC. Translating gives CASSAGQETQYF.

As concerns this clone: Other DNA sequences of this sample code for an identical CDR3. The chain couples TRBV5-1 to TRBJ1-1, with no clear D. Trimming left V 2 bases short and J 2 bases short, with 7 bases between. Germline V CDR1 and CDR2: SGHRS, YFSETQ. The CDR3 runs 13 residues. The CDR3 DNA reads TGCGCCAGCAGCTTTCAGGAAAACACTGAAGCTTTCTTT. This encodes CASSFQENTEAFF.

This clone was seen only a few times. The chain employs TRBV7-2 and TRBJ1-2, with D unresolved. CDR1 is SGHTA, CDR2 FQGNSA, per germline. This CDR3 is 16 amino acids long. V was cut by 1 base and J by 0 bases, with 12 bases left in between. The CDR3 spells CASSLGGFLANYGYTF. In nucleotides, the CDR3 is TGTGCCAGCAGCTTAGGTGGCTTTTTAGCTAACTATGGCTACACCTTC.

CDR3 region: CASSLSREVYNEQFF. CDR3 coding DNA: TGTGCCAGCAGCTTGAGCAGGGAGGTATACAATGAGCAGTTCTTC. This rearrangement joins TRBV11-2 to TRBJ2-1, with D possibly being TRBD2 (6 bases). CDR3 length: 15 residues. Germline loops: CDR1 SGHAT, CDR2 FQNNGV. V was trimmed by 3 bases and J by 4 bases, leaving 13 bases between them.

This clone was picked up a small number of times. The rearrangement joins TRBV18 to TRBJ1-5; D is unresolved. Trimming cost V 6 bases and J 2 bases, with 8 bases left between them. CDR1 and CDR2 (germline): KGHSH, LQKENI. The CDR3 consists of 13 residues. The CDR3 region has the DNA TGTGCCAGCTCGGAGGGAGGCAATCAGCCCCAGCATTTT. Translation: CASSEGGNQPQHF.

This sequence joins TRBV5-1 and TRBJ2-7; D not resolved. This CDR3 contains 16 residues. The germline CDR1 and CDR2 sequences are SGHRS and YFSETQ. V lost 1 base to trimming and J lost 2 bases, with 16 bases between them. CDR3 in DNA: TGCGCCAGCAGCTTGAGATCGGATATATATACCTACGAGCAGTACTTC. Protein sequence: CASSLRSDIYTYEQYF.

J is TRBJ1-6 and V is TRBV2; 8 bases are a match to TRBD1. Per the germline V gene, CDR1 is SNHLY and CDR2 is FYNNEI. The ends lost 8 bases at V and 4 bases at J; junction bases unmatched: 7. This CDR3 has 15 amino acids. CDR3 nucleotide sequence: TGTGCCAGCGGACCGGGACAGGCTTATAATTCACCCCTCCACTTT. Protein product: CASGPGQAYNSPLHF.

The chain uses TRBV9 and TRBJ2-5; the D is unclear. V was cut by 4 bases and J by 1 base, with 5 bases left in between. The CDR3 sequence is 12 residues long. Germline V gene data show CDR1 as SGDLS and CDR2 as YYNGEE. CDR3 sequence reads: CASSRTQETQYF. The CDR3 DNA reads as TGTGCCAGCAGCCGAACCCAAGAGACCCAGTACTTC.

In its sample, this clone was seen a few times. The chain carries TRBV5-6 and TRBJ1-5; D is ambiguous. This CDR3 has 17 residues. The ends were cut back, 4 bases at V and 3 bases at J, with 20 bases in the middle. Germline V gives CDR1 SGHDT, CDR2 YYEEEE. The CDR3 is CASSPWSGRGNNQPQHF. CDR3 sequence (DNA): TGTGCCAGCAGCCCGTGGTCCGGACGGGGTAACAATCAGCCCCAGCATTTT.